The rows below give T cell receptor beta chains drawn from one sample of a study of T-cell memory formation after mild COVID-19. TCRdb re-called the 5' RACE reads with MiXCR, one entry per CDR3 protein. This table has about 350,000 distinct CDR3 sequences, approximately 15% appearing once. Material for sequencing was PBMCs or a T cell subset sorted from them (not recorded which). These receptors originate from a man aged 18-30 years who had mild COVID-19 (a few samples of this study predate the infection). Cell type and time point are not known. CDR3s include the opening cysteine and the closing phenylalanine or tryptophan. The order of the fields is D gene, V gene, clone size, J gene, CDR3 protein, CDR3 DNA. A D gene is named only where the DNA matches it firmly. Rows may omit the clone size; those that give it use once, few, many or a size class.

D gene: -
V gene: TRBV4-1
clone size: few
J gene: TRBJ2-5
CDR3 protein: CASSQDPRRGQETQYF
CDR3 DNA: TGCGCCAGCAGCCAAGACCCCCGTAGGGGCCAAGAGACCCAGTACTTC

D gene: TRBD2
V gene: TRBV3-1
clone size: many
J gene: TRBJ2-2
CDR3 protein: CASSNLRGDTGELFF
CDR3 DNA: TGTGCCAGCAGTAATCTACGGGGGGACACCGGGGAGCTGTTTTTT

D gene: -
V gene: TRBV2
clone size: few
J gene: TRBJ2-1
CDR3 protein: CASSLEAQFF
CDR3 DNA: TGTGCCAGCAGCTTAGAGGCGCAGTTCTTC

D gene: TRBD1
V gene: TRBV20-1
clone size: few
J gene: TRBJ2-3
CDR3 protein: CSLDRASTDTQYF
CDR3 DNA: TGCAGTCTCGACAGGGCCTCCACAGATACGCAGTATTTT

D gene: -
V gene: TRBV4-1
clone size: -
J gene: TRBJ1-1
CDR3 protein: CASSQSGRGLDTEAFF
CDR3 DNA: TGCGCCAGCAGCCAATCTGGCAGGGGCCTCGACACTGAAGCTTTCTTT

D gene: TRBD2
V gene: TRBV13
clone size: -
J gene: TRBJ2-7
CDR3 protein: CASSFVGGFVYEQYF
CDR3 DNA: TGTGCCAGCAGCTTCGTCGGGGGGTTCGTCTACGAGCAGTACTTC

D gene: -
V gene: TRBV27
clone size: many
J gene: TRBJ2-6
CDR3 protein: CASSPSTDSGANVLTF
CDR3 DNA: TGTGCCAGCAGTCCCTCCACCGACTCTGGGGCCAACGTCCTGACTTTC

D gene: -
V gene: TRBV3-1
clone size: -
J gene: TRBJ1-2
CDR3 protein: CASSHEDKGYTF
CDR3 DNA: TGTGCCAGCAGCCATGAAGACAAAGGCTACACCTTC

D gene: TRBD2
V gene: TRBV5-1
clone size: few
J gene: TRBJ2-3
CDR3 protein: CASSGTSGSYTDTQYF
CDR3 DNA: TGCGCCAGCAGCGGGACTAGCGGGAGCTACACAGATACGCAGTATTTT

D gene: TRBD2
V gene: TRBV5-1
clone size: few
J gene: TRBJ2-3
CDR3 protein: CASSLAVSGYSTDTQYF
CDR3 DNA: TGCGCCAGCAGCTTGGCCGTTAGCGGGTATAGCACAGATACGCAGTATTTT

D gene: TRBD1
V gene: TRBV28
clone size: -
J gene: TRBJ1-2
CDR3 protein: CASTGQGVIGYTF
CDR3 DNA: TGTGCCAGCACCGGACAGGGGGTGATAGGCTACACCTTC